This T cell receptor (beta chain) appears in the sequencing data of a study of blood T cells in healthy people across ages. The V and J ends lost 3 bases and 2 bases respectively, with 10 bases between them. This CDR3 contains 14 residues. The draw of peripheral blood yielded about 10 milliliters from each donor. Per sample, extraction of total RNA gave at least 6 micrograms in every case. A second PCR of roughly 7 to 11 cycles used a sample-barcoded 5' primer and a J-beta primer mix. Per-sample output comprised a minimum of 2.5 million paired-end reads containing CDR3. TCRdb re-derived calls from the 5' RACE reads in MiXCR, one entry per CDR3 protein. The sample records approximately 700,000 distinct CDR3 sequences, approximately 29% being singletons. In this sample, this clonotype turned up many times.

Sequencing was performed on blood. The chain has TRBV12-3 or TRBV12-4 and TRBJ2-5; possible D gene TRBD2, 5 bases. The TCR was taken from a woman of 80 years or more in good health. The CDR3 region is CASSLGSGQETQYF. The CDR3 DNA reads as TGTGCCAGCAGTTTGGGGTCGGGGCAAGAGACCCAGTACTTC.